Each of the 16 T cell receptor beta chains below was sequenced from the same sample in a study of T cell repertoires in cytomegalovirus infection. Each CDR3 protein gets one entry after TCRdb re-called the reads with MiXCR. The table lists roughly 720,000 distinct CDR3 sequences, 35% to 40% of them singletons. The material sequenced was PBMCs. All receptors derive from a human donor in good health (CMV status not recorded). Some clones in this sample may be carry-over from other donors' samples.

The chain employs TRBV27 and TRBJ1-4; 11 nucleotides align to TRBD1. Germline V gives CDR1 MNHEY, CDR2 SMNVEV (reference sequence). The CDR3 is 13 amino acids. Unmatched junction bases numbered 4, after V lost 5 bases and J lost 11 bases. The DNA for the CDR3 is TGTGCCAGCAGTCGCCGGGACAGGGGGAAACTGTTTTTT. Translated, it gives CASSRRDRGKLFF.

The gene calls are TRBV6-6 and TRBJ1-3; possibly TRBD1 for D (6 bases). Per germline, CDR1 MNHNY and CDR2 SVGAGI (reference sequence). The CDR3 contains 15 residues. Trimming removed 5 bases from V and 0 bases from J, with 11 bases in between. DNA of the CDR3: TGTGCCAGCAGTGAGGGGGGTTACTCTGGAAACACCATATATTTT. It is translated as CASSEGGYSGNTIYF.

This clonotype was counted once. A read error may explain this, as a much larger clone is one base away. The chain couples TRBV12-3 or TRBV12-4 to TRBJ1-5, with unresolved D. This CDR3 comprises 13 residues. Trimming left V 4 bases short and J 10 bases short, with 14 bases between. CDR3 nucleotide sequence: TGTGCCAGCAGTTCTGGAGGGTCTCATCCCCAGCATTTT. Translated, it gives CASSSGGSHPQHF.

This clonotype appeared a few times. J is TRBJ1-5 and V is TRBV2; D call uncertain. The CDR3 spans 14 residues. Germline CDR1 is SNHLY and CDR2 is FYNNEI. Trimming cost V 5 bases and J 9 bases, with 17 bases left between them. The CDR3 nucleotides are TGTGCCAGCAGTCAAGAGTCGGGGAACCGGCCCCAGCATTTT. It encodes CASSQESGNRPQHF.

The sample holds a few counts of this clonotype. The V gene is TRBV19, the J gene TRBJ1-1; TRBD1 matches at 7 bases. Germline values: CDR1 LNHDA, CDR2 SQIVND (reference sequence). The CDR3 totals 15 residues. With 9 bases clipped from V and 0 bases from J, the junction kept 10 bases outside the gene matches. The CDR3 DNA reads TGTGCCAGGAGTCACAGGGGTAAGATGAACACTGAAGCTTTCTTT. Its translation: CARSHRGKMNTEAFF.

V gene TRBV6-5 combines with J gene TRBJ2-7; D tentatively fits TRBD1 or TRBD2 (5 bases each). The CDR3 is made up of 14 amino acids. CDR1 MNHEY and CDR2 SVGAGI come from the germline V gene. V gave up 5 bases and J gave up 2 bases, with 13 bases separating them. This chain's CDR3 is CASSPRGRTYEQYF. DNA for the CDR3: TGTGCCAGCAGTCCCCGGGGCAGAACCTACGAGCAGTACTTC.

V usage is TRBV5-5 and J usage is TRBJ2-1, with D possibly matching TRBD2 (5 bases). V was trimmed by 3 bases and J by 0 bases, leaving 10 bases between them. CDR1 is SGHKS and CDR2 is YYEKEE in the germline V gene (reference sequence). The CDR3 is 15 residues long. The CDR3 DNA sequence: TGTGCCAGCAGCTCTTCCGGGATCTCCTACAATGAGCAGTTCTTC. It translates to CASSSSGISYNEQFF.

This clonotype occurred a few times. The V gene is TRBV28, the J gene TRBJ1-5; unclear D gene. The germline V and J ends were trimmed by 3 bases and 4 bases, with 7 bases remaining between them. Germline V gives CDR1 MDHEN, CDR2 SYDVKM. This CDR3 is built from 13 residues. CDR3 in DNA: TGTGCCAGCAGTTTCGAACAAAATCAGCCCCAGCATTTT. It is translated as CASSFEQNQPQHF.

V is TRBV19 and J is TRBJ2-2; no definite D call. Germline CDR1 is LNHDA and CDR2 is SQIVND (reference sequence). This CDR3 has 13 amino acids. V shed 11 bases and J shed 0 bases, with 10 bases lying between them. The CDR3 spells CAAAVTNTGELFF. Written as DNA, the CDR3 is TGTGCCGCAGCAGTGACGAACACCGGGGAGCTGTTTTTT.

The chain links TRBV12-5 to TRBJ1-2, with D unclear. Trimming left V 1 base short and J 5 bases short, with 8 bases between. Germline values: CDR1 LGHNT, CDR2 FRNRAP. CDR3 length: 13 amino acids. CDR3 residues: CASGLGTLYGYTF. The CDR3 DNA follows: TGTGCTAGTGGTTTGGGGACCCTTTATGGCTACACCTTC.

The V gene is TRBV12-3 or TRBV12-4, the J gene TRBJ1-5; a possible D gene is TRBD1 (5 bases). V lost 6 bases and J 5 bases, leaving 17 bases between the germline ends. This CDR3 has 15 amino acids. In DNA, the CDR3 is TGTGCCAGCAGGGGTGGTTTGGGGGTGGATCAGCCCCAGCATTTT. Its protein product is CASRGGLGVDQPQHF.

The sample holds a few counts of this clonotype. The rearrangement links TRBV7-2 to TRBJ2-3; unclear D gene. The germline V gene has CDR1 SGHTA and CDR2 FQGNSA. There are 14 residues in the CDR3. V was clipped by 3 bases and J by 2 bases, with 9 bases between them. The CDR3 DNA reads TGTGCCAGCAGCTTGCTCCGGTTCACAGATACGCAGTATTTT. It specifies CASSLLRFTDTQYF.

J is TRBJ2-2 and V is TRBV7-2; 9 nucleotides agree with TRBD1. V was clipped by 0 bases and J by 6 bases; unmatched bases: 8. Germline V gene sequence: CDR1 SGHTA, CDR2 FQGNSA. The CDR3 totals 17 residues. The CDR3 region has the DNA TGTGCCAGCAGCTTAGCGCTGACAGGGGGTGGGTCCGGGGAGCTGTTTTTT. Translation: CASSLALTGGGSGELFF.

This chain links TRBV4-2 with TRBJ2-3; 8 bases are a match to TRBD2. Looked up from germline, CDR1 is LGHNA and CDR2 is YNFKEQ. CDR3 length: 16 residues. The V segment lost 4 bases and the J segment 2 bases; nucleotides outside the gene matches: 8. As DNA, the CDR3 is TGTGCCAGCAGCCCGACCGTAGCGGGGCCCACAGATACGCAGTATTTT. Protein product: CASSPTVAGPTDTQYF.

Worth noting for this clonotype: A single base separates this from a much larger clone, so it may be a read error. The chain uses TRBV7-2 and TRBJ2-5; unclear D gene. CDR1 is SGHTA and CDR2 is FQGNSA in the germline V gene. The germline V and J ends were trimmed by 5 bases and 8 bases, with 15 bases remaining between them. This CDR3 has 13 amino acids. DNA of the CDR3: TGTGCCAGCAGCCAACCTAGAAGAGATACCCAGTACTTC. It yields the protein CASSQPRRDTQYF.

The chain couples TRBV28 to TRBJ2-3; D is perhaps TRBD2 (5 bases). The V end lost 2 bases, the J end lost 2 bases, and 11 bases lay between the germline ends. CDR3 size: 15 residues. The germline V gene encodes CDR1 MDHEN and CDR2 SYDVKM. This chain's CDR3 is CASSLGGRLTDTQYF. DNA of the CDR3: TGTGCCAGCAGTTTAGGAGGCAGGCTCACAGATACGCAGTATTTT. Together with reference TRBV28 and TRBJ2-3, the CDR3 gives the full variable domain: DVKVTQSSRYLVKRTGEKVFLECVQDMDHENMFWYRQDPGLGLRLIYFSYDVKMKEKGDIPEGYSVSREKKERFSLILESASTNQTSMYLCASSLGGRLTDTQYFGPGTRLTVL.